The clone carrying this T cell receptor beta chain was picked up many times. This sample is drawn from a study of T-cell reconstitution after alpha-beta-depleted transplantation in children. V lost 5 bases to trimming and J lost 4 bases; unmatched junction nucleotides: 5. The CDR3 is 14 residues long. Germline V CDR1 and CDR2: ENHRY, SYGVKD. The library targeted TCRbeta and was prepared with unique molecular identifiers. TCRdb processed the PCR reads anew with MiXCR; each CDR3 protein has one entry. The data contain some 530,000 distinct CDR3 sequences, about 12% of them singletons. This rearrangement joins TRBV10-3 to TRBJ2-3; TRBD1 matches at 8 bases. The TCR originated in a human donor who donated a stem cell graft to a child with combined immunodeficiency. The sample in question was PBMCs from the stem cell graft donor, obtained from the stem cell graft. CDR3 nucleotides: TGTGCCATCAGTAAGGACAGGGCCGCAGATACGCAGTATTTT. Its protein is CAISKDRAADTQYF.